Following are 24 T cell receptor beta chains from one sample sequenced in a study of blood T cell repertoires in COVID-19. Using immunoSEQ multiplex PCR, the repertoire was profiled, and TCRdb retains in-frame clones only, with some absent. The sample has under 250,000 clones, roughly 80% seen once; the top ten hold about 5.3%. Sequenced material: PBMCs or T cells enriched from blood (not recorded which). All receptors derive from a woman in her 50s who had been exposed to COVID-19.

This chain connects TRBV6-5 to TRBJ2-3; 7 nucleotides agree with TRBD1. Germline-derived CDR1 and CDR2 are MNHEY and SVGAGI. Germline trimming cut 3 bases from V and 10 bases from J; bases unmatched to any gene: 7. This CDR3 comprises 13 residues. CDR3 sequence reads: CASSYPGQGAQYF. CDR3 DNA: TGTGCCAGCAGTTATCCAGGGCAGGGGGCGCAGTATTTT.

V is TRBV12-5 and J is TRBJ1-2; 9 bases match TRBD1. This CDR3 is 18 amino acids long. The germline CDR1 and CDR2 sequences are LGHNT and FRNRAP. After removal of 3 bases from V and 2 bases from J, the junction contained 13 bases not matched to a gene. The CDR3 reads CASGLPLGQGIFNYGYTF. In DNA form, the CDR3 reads TGTGCTAGTGGTTTACCCCTTGGACAGGGGATATTCAACTATGGCTACACCTTC.

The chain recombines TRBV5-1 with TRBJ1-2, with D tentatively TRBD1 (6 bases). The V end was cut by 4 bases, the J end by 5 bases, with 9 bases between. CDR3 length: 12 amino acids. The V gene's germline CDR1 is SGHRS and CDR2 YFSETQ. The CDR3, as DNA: TGCGCCAGCAGCGGAACAGGGTATGGCTACACCTTC. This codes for CASSGTGYGYTF.

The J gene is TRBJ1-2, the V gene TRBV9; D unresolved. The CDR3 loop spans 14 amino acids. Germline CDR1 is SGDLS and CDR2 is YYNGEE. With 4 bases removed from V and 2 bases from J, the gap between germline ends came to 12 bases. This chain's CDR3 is CASSPVSGNYGYTF. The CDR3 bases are TGTGCCAGCAGCCCCGTTTCGGGGAACTATGGCTACACCTTC. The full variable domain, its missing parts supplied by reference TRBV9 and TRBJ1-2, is DSGVTQTPKHLITATGQRVTLRCSPRSGDLSVYWYQQSLDQGLQFLIQYYNGEERAKGNILERFSAQQFPDLHSELNLSSLELGDSALYFCASSPVSGNYGYTFGSGTRLTVV.

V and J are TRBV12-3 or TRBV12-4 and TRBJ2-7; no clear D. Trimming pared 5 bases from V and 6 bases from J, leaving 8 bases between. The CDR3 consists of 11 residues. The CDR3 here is CASSQRSEQYF. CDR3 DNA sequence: TGTGCCAGCAGTCAACGCAGCGAGCAGTACTTC.

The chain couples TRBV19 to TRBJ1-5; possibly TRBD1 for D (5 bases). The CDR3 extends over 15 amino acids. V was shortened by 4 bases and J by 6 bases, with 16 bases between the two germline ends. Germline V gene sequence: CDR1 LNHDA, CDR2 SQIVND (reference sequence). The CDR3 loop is CASSSGTLLAQPQHF. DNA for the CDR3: TGTGCCAGTAGTAGCGGGACCCTTCTAGCTCAGCCCCAGCATTTT.

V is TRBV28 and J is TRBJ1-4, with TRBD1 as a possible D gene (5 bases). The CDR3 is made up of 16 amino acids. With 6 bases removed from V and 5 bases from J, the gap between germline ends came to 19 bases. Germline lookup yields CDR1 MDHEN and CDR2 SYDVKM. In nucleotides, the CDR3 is TGTGCCAGCAGCCCCGGAGGGTGGGGGGGAAATGAAAAACTGTTTTTT. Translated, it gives CASSPGGWGGNEKLFF.

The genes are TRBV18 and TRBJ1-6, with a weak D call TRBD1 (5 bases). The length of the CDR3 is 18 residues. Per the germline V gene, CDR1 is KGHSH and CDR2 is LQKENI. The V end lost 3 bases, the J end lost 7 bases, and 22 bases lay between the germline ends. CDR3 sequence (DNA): TGTGCCAGCTCACCCACCGGGGGAGGGCTTAACCTGAATTCACCCCTCCACTTT. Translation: CASSPTGGGLNLNSPLHF.

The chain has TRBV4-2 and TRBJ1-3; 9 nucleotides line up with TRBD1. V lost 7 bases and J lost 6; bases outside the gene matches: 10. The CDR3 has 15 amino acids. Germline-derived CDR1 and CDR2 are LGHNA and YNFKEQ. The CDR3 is CASTTTGQGENTIYF. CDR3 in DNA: TGTGCCAGCACCACTACGGGACAGGGAGAAAACACCATATATTTT.

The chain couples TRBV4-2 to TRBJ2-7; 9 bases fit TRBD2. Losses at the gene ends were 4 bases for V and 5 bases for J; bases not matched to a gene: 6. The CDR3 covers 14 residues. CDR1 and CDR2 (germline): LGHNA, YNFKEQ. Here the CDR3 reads CASSPSGDGDEQYF. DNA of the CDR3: TGTGCCAGCAGCCCTAGCGGGGATGGCGACGAGCAGTACTTC.

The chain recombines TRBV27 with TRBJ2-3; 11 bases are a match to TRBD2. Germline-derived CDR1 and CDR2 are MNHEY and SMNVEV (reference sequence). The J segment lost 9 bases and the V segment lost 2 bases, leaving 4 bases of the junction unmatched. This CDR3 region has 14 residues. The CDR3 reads CASSLRLAGMTQYF. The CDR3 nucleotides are TGTGCCAGCAGTTTAAGACTAGCGGGGATGACGCAGTATTTT.

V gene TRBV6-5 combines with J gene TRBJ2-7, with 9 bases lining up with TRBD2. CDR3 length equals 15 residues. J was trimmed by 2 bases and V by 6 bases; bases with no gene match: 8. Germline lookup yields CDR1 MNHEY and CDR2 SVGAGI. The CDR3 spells CASRASGGNTYEQYF. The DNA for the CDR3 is TGTGCCAGCAGGGCCAGCGGGGGGAATACCTACGAGCAGTACTTC.

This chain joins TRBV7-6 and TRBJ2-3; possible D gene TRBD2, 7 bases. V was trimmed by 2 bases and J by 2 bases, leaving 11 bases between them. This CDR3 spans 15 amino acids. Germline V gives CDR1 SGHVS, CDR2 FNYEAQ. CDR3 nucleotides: TGTGCCAGCAGCTTAACGGGGGGCCCCACAGATACGCAGTATTTT. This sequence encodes CASSLTGGPTDTQYF.

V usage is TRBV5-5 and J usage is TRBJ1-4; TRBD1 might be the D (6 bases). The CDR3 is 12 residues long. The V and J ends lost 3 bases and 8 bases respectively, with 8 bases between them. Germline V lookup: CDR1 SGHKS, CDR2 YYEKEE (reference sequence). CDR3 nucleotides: TGTGCCAGCAGCTCCGGACAGGAAAAACTGTTTTTT. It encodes CASSSGQEKLFF.

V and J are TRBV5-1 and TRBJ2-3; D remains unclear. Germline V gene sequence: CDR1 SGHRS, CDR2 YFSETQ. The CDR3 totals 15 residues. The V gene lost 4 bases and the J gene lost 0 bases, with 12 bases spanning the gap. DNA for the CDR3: TGCGCCAGCAGCGCGACATCTTCTAGCACAGATACGCAGTATTTT. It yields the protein CASSATSSSTDTQYF.

The chain's CDR3 is CASSQALNTEAFF. CDR3 nucleotide sequence: TGTGCCAGCAGCCAAGCGTTGAACACTGAAGCTTTCTTT. The J gene is TRBJ1-1, the V gene TRBV7-7, with unresolved D. With 5 bases removed from V and 0 bases from J, the gap between germline ends came to 7 bases. The CDR3 totals 13 residues. CDR1 SSHAT and CDR2 FNYEAQ come from the germline V gene (reference sequence).

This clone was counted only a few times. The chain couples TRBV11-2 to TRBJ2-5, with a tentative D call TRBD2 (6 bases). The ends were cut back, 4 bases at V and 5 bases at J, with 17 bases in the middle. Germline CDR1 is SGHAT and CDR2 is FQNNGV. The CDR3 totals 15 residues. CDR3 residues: CASSWSAGSRETQYF. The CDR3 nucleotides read TGTGCCAGCAGCTGGTCCGCGGGGAGCCGGGAGACCCAGTACTTC.

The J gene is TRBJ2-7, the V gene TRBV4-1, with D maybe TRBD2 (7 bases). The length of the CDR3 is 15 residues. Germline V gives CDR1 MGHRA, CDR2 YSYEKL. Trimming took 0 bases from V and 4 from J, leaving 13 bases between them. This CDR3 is CASSQEGGGLYEQYF. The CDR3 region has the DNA TGCGCCAGCAGCCAAGAAGGGGGGGGGCTTTACGAGCAGTACTTC.

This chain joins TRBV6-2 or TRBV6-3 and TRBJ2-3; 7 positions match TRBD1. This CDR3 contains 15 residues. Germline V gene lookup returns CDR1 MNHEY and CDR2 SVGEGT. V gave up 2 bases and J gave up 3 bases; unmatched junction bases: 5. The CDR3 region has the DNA TGTGCCAGCAGTTACCCCAACAGGGGTACAGATACGCAGTATTTT. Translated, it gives CASSYPNRGTDTQYF.

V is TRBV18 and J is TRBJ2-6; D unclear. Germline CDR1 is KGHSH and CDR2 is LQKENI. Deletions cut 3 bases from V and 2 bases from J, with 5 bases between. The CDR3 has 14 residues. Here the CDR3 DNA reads TGTGCCAGCTCACCCGCGACTGGGGCCAACGTCCTGACTTTC. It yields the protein CASSPATGANVLTF.

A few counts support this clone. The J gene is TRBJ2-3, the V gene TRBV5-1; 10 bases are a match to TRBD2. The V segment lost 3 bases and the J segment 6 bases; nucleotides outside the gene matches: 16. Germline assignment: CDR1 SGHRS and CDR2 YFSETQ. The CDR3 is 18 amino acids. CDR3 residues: CASSSQHTSGENTDTQYF. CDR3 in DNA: TGCGCCAGCAGCTCGCAGCACACTAGCGGGGAAAATACGGATACGCAGTATTTT. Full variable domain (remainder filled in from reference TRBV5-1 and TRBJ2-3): KAGVTQTPRYLIKTRGQQVTLSCSPISGHRSVSWYQQTPGQGLQFLFEYFSETQRNKGNFPGRFSGRQFSNSRSEMNVSTLELGDSALYLCASSSQHTSGENTDTQYFGPGTRLTVL.

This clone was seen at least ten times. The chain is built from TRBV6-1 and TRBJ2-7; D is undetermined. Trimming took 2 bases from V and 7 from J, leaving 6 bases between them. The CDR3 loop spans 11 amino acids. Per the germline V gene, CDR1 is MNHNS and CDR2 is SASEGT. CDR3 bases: TGTGCCAGCAGTGAAAGAGAAGAGCAGTACTTC. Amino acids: CASSEREEQYF.

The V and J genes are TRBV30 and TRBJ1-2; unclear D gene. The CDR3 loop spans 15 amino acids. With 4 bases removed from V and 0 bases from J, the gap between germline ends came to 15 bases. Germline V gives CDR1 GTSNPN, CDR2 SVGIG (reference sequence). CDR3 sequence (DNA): TGTGCCTGGATACGACGCGGAATAACTAACTATGGCTACACCTTC. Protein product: CAWIRRGITNYGYTF. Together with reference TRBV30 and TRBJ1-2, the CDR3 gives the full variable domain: SQTIHQWPATLVQPVGSPLSLECTVEGTSNPNLYWYRQAAGRGLQLLFYSVGIGQISSEVPQNLSASRPQDRQFILSSKKLLLSDSGFYLCAWIRRGITNYGYTFGSGTRLTVV.

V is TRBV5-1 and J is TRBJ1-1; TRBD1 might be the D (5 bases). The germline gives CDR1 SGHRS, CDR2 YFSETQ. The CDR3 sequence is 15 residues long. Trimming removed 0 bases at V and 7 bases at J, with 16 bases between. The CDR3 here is CASSLAVGGTVEAFF. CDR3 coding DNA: TGCGCCAGCAGCTTGGCCGTGGGGGGAACCGTTGAAGCTTTCTTT.